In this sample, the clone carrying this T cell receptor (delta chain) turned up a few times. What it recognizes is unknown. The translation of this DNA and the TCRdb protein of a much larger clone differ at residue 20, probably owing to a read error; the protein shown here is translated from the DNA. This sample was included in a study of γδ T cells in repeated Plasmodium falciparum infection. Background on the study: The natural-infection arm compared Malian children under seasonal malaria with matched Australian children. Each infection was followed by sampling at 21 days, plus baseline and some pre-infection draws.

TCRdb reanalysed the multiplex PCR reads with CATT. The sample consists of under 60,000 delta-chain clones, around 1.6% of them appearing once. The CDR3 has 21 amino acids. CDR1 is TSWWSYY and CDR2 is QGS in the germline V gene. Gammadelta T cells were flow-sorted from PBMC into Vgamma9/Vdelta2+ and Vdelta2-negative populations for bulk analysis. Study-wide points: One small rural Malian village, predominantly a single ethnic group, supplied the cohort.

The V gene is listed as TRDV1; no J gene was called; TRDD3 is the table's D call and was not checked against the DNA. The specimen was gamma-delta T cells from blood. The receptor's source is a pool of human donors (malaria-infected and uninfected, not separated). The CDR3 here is CALGELLLSSGGTWGTDKLTF. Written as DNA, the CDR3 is TGTGCTCTTGGGGAACTATTACTGTCGAGCGGGGGAACCTGGGGGACCGATAAACTCACCTTT.